This is a list of T cell receptor beta chains from one sample in a study of radiotherapy plus CTLA-4 blockade in lung cancer. Sequenced by immunoSEQ multiplex PCR; TCRdb stores in-frame clones only, minus some. The repertoire consists of 30,000 to 45,000 clones, with over 65% occurring once and the leading ten covering about 8.9%. The source material was peripheral blood, sampled from a patient treated with radiotherapy plus ipilimumab. The receptor source for this set is a human donor with non-small cell lung cancer who had stable disease on radiotherapy plus ipilimumab. The CDR3 runs from the conserved cysteine through the conserved F or W. D genes are given only for firm matches. Clone size, where shown, is once, few, many, or a class for clones that have expanded.

d_gene,j_gene,abundance,v_gene,CDR3aa,CDR3nt
TRBD2,TRBJ2-5,-,TRBV18,CASSPSLYGGETQYF,TGTGCCAGCTCACCGAGTCTTTACGGGGGGGAGACCCAGTACTTC
-,TRBJ1-1,-,TRBV19,CASISHRAATEAFF,TGTGCCAGTATCTCCCACAGGGCCGCCACTGAAGCTTTCTTT
-,TRBJ2-7,once,TRBV5-1,CASSADASSYEQYF,TGCGCCAGCAGCGCGGACGCGAGCTCCTACGAGCAGTACTTC
-,TRBJ1-4,few,TRBV12-2,CASRYWAGSTNEKLFF,TGTGCAAGTCGCTATTGGGCTGGGTCAACTAATGAAAAACTGTTTTTT
TRBD1,TRBJ1-6,-,TRBV27,CASSPYPGQGYSPLHF,TGTGCCAGCAGTCCCTACCCCGGACAGGGGTATTCACCCCTCCACTTT
-,TRBJ2-3,-,TRBV29-1,CSVEPQVYSDTQYF,TGCAGCGTTGAACCACAGGTTTACTCAGATACGCAGTATTTT
-,TRBJ2-6,once,TRBV4-3,CASSQVGGAGANVLTF,TGCGCCAGCAGCCAAGTGGGGGGCGCTGGGGCCAACGTCCTGACTTTC
TRBD2,TRBJ2-5,-,TRBV5-1,CASSVGTSRETQYF,TGCGCCAGCAGCGTGGGGACTAGCCGAGAGACCCAGTACTTC
-,TRBJ1-1,-,TRBV5-1,CASSLAANTEAFF,TGCGCCAGCAGTCTGGCAGCGAACACTGAAGCTTTCTTT
TRBD1,TRBJ1-1,-,TRBV7-2,CASQRAGGTEAFF,TGTGCCAGCCAGAGGGCAGGGGGCACTGAAGCTTTCTTT
-,TRBJ1-4,-,TRBV5-1,CASSSPPGADGKLFF,TGCGCCAGCAGCTCACCGCCCGGGGCGGACGGAAAACTGTTTTTT
-,TRBJ1-2,-,TRBV29-1,CSVDWGAGHTF,TGCAGCGTTGACTGGGGGGCTGGCCACACCTTC
-,TRBJ1-1,-,TRBV29-1,CSVIQGHTEAFF,TGCAGCGTTATCCAAGGGCACACCGAAGCTTTCTTT
TRBD2,TRBJ2-1,-,TRBV6-5,CASKVRGGPYNEQFF,TGTGCCAGCAAGGTCCGGGGGGGTCCCTACAATGAGCAGTTCTTC
-,TRBJ1-1,-,TRBV19,CASSIGGMGEAFF,TGTGCCAGTAGCATAGGGGGGATGGGTGAAGCTTTCTTT
TRBD1,TRBJ2-1,-,TRBV7-7,CASSLDRAPYNEQFF,TGTGCCAGCAGTCTCGACAGGGCACCCTACAATGAGCAGTTCTTC
-,TRBJ1-1,-,TRBV18,CASSPLQGAEAFF,TGTGCCAGCTCACCACTACAGGGAGCTGAAGCTTTCTTT
TRBD2,TRBJ2-7,-,TRBV7-8,CASSPRERGEQYF,TGTGCCAGCAGCCCACGCGAGCGGGGCGAGCAGTACTTC
-,TRBJ2-1,-,TRBV27,CASSRSSDFQSSYNEQFF,TGTGCCAGCAGTCGTTCATCGGACTTTCAGAGCTCCTACAATGAGCAGTTCTTC
TRBD1,TRBJ2-7,-,TRBV6-5,CASSLRPTGGEYEQYF,TGTGCCAGCAGTTTACGCCCGACAGGGGGCGAATACGAGCAGTACTTC